A single sample is the source of the 31 T cell receptor beta chains below, sequenced in a study of vaccination and CD4 T cells after COVID-19. Cultured CD4+ T-cell DNA underwent Oncomine TCR Beta short-read sequencing. Each CDR3 protein gets one entry after TCRdb re-called the PCR reads with MiXCR. The sample consists of 9,500 to 12,000 distinct CDR3 sequences, about 51% of them appearing once. Treatment specified: roughly nine-day PBMC culture with coronavirus spike peptide pools or control peptides (ViraFEST assay). These receptors lack a known antigen. Sequenced: CD4+ T cells from blood, cultured in vitro. These receptors were obtained from a human donor who had recovered from COVID-19.

CDR3: CASSSPRGMNTEAFF. CDR3 sequence (DNA): TGTGCCAGCAGTTCGCCTCGGGGGATGAACACTGAAGCTTTCTTT. The J gene is TRBJ1-1, the V gene TRBV28; TRBD1 might be the D (5 bases). V dropped 4 bases and J dropped 0 bases, with 12 bases sitting between them. The CDR3 runs 15 residues. Germline V gives CDR1 MDHEN, CDR2 SYDVKM. The full variable domain, its missing parts supplied by reference TRBV28 and TRBJ1-1, is DVKVTQSSRYLVKRTGEKVFLECVQDMDHENMFWYRQDPGLGLRLIYFSYDVKMKEKGDIPEGYSVSREKKERFSLILESASTNQTSMYLCASSSPRGMNTEAFFGQGTRLTVV.

This clonotype was seen only once. The chain recombines TRBV11-2 with TRBJ2-1, with D uncertain. This CDR3 is built from 11 residues. Germline CDR1 is SGHAT and CDR2 is FQNNGV. V was pared by 4 bases and J by 10 bases, with 8 bases between. The CDR3 reads CASSSYLEQFF. CDR3 nucleotide sequence: TGTGCCAGCAGCTCCTACCTCGAGCAGTTCTTC.

In its sample, this clonotype was seen once. As DNA, the CDR3 is TGCAGTGCTAGAGAATTAAAACTCTGGACTAGCGGGAGGGAACAAGAGACCCAGTACTTC. Amino acids: CSARELKLWTSGREQETQYF. The chain links TRBV20-1 to TRBJ2-5; TRBD2 agrees at 15 bases. Looked up from germline, CDR1 is DFQATT and CDR2 is SNEGSKA (reference sequence). The ends lost 0 bases at V and 2 bases at J; junction bases unmatched: 13. The CDR3 has 20 amino acids.

CDR3 in amino acids: CSADRGATEAFF. The CDR3 DNA reads TGCAGCGCTGACAGAGGGGCCACTGAAGCTTTCTTT. The V and J genes are TRBV29-1 and TRBJ1-1; maybe TRBD1 (5 bases). Per the germline V gene, CDR1 is SQVTM and CDR2 is ANQGSEA. The length of the CDR3 is 12 residues. The V gene lost 7 bases and the J gene lost 4 bases, with 13 bases spanning the gap. The full variable domain, its missing parts supplied by reference TRBV29-1 and TRBJ1-1, is SAVISQKPSRDICQRGTSLTIQCQVDSQVTMMFWYRQQPGQSLTLIATANQGSEATYESGFVIDKFPISRPNLTFSTLTVSNMSPEDSSIYLCSADRGATEAFFGQGTRLTVV.

With respect to this clonotype: Its ends do not fully match the called genes, so a read error is possible. This chain links TRBV7-7 with TRBJ2-7; D might be TRBD2 (6 bases). The CDR3 is made up of 18 amino acids. Germline assignment: CDR1 SSHAT and CDR2 FNYEAQ (reference sequence). This CDR3 reads CASSRTLRSGDKHYEQYF. The DNA for the CDR3 is TGTGCTAGCAGCCGGACCCTCCGTAGCGGCGACAAACACTACGAGCAGTACTTC. The full variable domain, completed using reference TRBV7-7 and TRBJ2-7, is GAGVSQSPRYKVTKRGQDVTLRCDPISSHATLYWYQQALGQGPEFLTYFNYEAQPDKSGLPSDRFSAERPEGSISTLTIQRTEQRDSAMYRCASSRTLRSGDKHYEQYFGPGTRLTVT.

As concerns this clonotype: Compared with germline, one end of the junction differs, possibly owing to a read error. The chain uses TRBV7-9 and TRBJ1-2; D is undetermined. CDR1 and CDR2 from the germline V gene are SEHNR and FQNEAQ (reference sequence). This CDR3 spans 12 amino acids. The CDR3: CASGLESRGYTF. The DNA of the CDR3 is TGTGCCAGCGGCTTAGAATCGCGTGGCTACACCTTC. Looking up the rest from reference TRBV7-9 and TRBJ1-2 gives the full variable domain: DTGVSQNPRHKITKRGQNVTFRCDPISEHNRLYWYRQTLGQGPEFLTYFQNEAQLEKSRLLSDRFSAERPKGSFSTLEIQRTEQGDSAMYLCASGLESRGYTFGSGTRLTVV.

The chain joins TRBV10-3 to TRBJ2-7, with 10 bases aligning to TRBD2. The CDR3 covers 17 residues. Germline CDR1 is ENHRY and CDR2 is SYGVKD. V lost 1 base, J lost 2 bases, and 8 bases stayed unmatched. The CDR3 DNA reads TGTGCCATCAGTGAGTATAATAGCGGGAGGTTCGCCTACGAGCAGTACTTC. It yields the protein CAISEYNSGRFAYEQYF.

In this sample, this clonotype turned up a few times. The CDR3 DNA follows: TGTGCCACCTTAACAGGGGGTCCAAACTATGGCTACACCTTC. Protein sequence: CATLTGGPNYGYTF. The rearrangement uses TRBV6-1 and TRBJ1-2; TRBD1 agrees at 8 bases. The CDR3 has 14 residues. V lost 10 bases and J lost 2; bases outside the gene matches: 9. Germline V CDR1 and CDR2: MNHNS, SASEGT.

The chain recombines TRBV30 with TRBJ1-2; D is undetermined. The CDR3 loop spans 11 amino acids. Germline lookup yields CDR1 GTSNPN and CDR2 SVGIG (reference sequence). V was shortened by 0 bases and J by 8 bases, with 7 bases between the two germline ends. The CDR3 DNA reads TGTGCCTGGAGTGTTGGGGTAGGCTACACCTTC. This translates into CAWSVGVGYTF.

The rearrangement uses TRBV11-2 and TRBJ1-1; TRBD1 agrees at 7 bases. This CDR3 contains 15 residues. CDR1 is SGHAT, CDR2 FQNNGV, per germline. J gave up 12 bases and V 0 bases, and 13 bases lay outside the gene matches. The chain's CDR3 is CASSLEGRDSLRPFF. CDR3 nucleotides: TGTGCCAGCAGCTTAGAGGGCCGGGACAGTCTGCGACCTTTCTTT.

The rearrangement uses TRBV6-1 and TRBJ2-3; D ambiguous. Trimming pared 7 bases from V and 0 bases from J, leaving 2 bases between. The germline CDR1 and CDR2 sequences are MNHNS and SASEGT. CDR3 length equals 11 residues. The CDR3 spells CASTSTDTQYF. The DNA for the CDR3 is TGTGCCAGCACCAGCACAGATACGCAGTATTTT.

For this clonotype: At one end, the junction sequence differs from germline, possibly due to a read error. This chain connects TRBV6-1 to TRBJ1-5; the D is unclear. The CDR3 contains 11 residues. CDR1 is MNHNS and CDR2 is SASEGT in the germline V gene. CDR3 DNA: TGTGCCAGCAGTGAATCGCGACTTGCGAATTTT. It translates to CASSESRLANF.

This clonotype came up a few times. The genes are TRBV19 and TRBJ1-2, with D perhaps matching TRBD1 (5 bases). This CDR3 is 13 amino acids long. V was shortened by 5 bases and J by 4 bases, with 11 bases between the two germline ends. Germline CDR1 is LNHDA and CDR2 is SQIVND (reference sequence). The CDR3 loop reads CASSLTEIYGYTF. The CDR3 nucleotides are TGTGCCAGTAGTTTGACAGAGATCTATGGCTACACCTTC.

The V gene is TRBV20-1, the J gene TRBJ2-7; 10 bases are shared with TRBD2. The length of the CDR3 is 16 residues. Trimming took 1 base from V and 1 from J; bases not matched to a gene: 7. Germline lookup yields CDR1 DFQATT and CDR2 SNEGSKA (reference sequence). CDR3 coding DNA: TGCAGTGCTAGAGCCCCCACTAGCGGGGTTTCCTACGAGCAGTACTTC. This gives the protein CSARAPTSGVSYEQYF.

The chain carries TRBV27 and TRBJ2-2, with no clear D. The CDR3 spans 14 residues. CDR1 is MNHEY and CDR2 is SMNVEV in the germline V gene (reference sequence). Between the trimmed V and J ends, which lost 8 bases and 1 base, there was a span of 11 bases. CDR3 bases: TGTGCCAGCCGGGCCCTGGGGAACACCGGGGAGCTGTTTTTT. It is translated as CASRALGNTGELFF.

The gene calls are TRBV19 and TRBJ1-5; perhaps TRBD1 as D (5 bases). This CDR3 is 13 amino acids long. Germline V gives CDR1 LNHDA, CDR2 SQIVND (reference sequence). The V and J ends lost 5 bases and 2 bases respectively, with 7 bases between them. The CDR3 here is CASSEQGNQPQHF. The DNA for the CDR3 is TGTGCCAGTAGTGAACAGGGCAATCAGCCCCAGCATTTT. The full variable domain, rest sourced from reference TRBV19 and TRBJ1-5, is DGGITQSPKYLFRKEGQNVTLSCEQNLNHDAMYWYRQDPGQGLRLIYYSQIVNDFQKGDIAEGYSVSREKKESFPLTVTSAQKNPTAFYLCASSEQGNQPQHFGDGTRLSIL.

This clonotype came up once. This CDR3 reads CSAEQDSGANVLTF. The CDR3, as DNA: TGCAGTGCTGAACAGGACTCTGGGGCCAACGTCCTGACTTTC. The rearrangement joins TRBV20-1 to TRBJ2-6; possibly TRBD1 for D (5 bases). The V end lost 5 bases, the J end lost 0 bases, and 8 bases lay between the germline ends. From germline, CDR1 is DFQATT and CDR2 SNEGSKA (reference sequence). CDR3 length: 14 residues.

The rearrangement uses TRBV10-1 and TRBJ2-3; 8 bases agree with TRBD2. The trim removed 4 bases at V and 0 bases at J, leaving 6 bases unmatched. This CDR3 has 16 amino acids. Germline loops: CDR1 WNHNN, CDR2 SYGVQD (reference sequence). The CDR3 spells CASSAGTRTSTDTQYF. CDR3 sequence (DNA): TGCGCCAGCAGTGCCGGGACTAGGACTAGCACAGATACGCAGTATTTT.

CDR3 DNA sequence: TGTGCCAGCAGTTTATGGCGTGGGACAGGAACCACAGATACGCAGTATTTT. This gives the protein CASSLWRGTGTTDTQYF. The chain combines TRBV28 with TRBJ2-3, with 8 bases identical to TRBD1. The junction had 7 bases not matched to a gene; V was cut back by 0 bases and J by 2 bases. This CDR3 comprises 17 residues. CDR1 MDHEN and CDR2 SYDVKM come from the germline V gene.

The rearrangement uses TRBV19 and TRBJ2-5; the D gene is possibly TRBD2 (5 bases). Germline lookup yields CDR1 LNHDA and CDR2 SQIVND (reference sequence). The CDR3 consists of 14 residues. The V end was cut by 1 base, the J end by 0 bases, with 6 bases between. CDR3 DNA sequence: TGTGCCAGTAGTATAGCGGGGAACCAAGAGACCCAGTACTTC. It codes for CASSIAGNQETQYF.

The J gene is TRBJ2-6, the V gene TRBV19; no clear D. Trimming removed 9 bases at V and 0 bases at J, with 12 bases between. The length of the CDR3 is 15 residues. Germline values: CDR1 LNHDA, CDR2 SQIVND (reference sequence). CDR3 amino acids: CASVRKNSGANVLTF. DNA for the CDR3: TGTGCCAGCGTGCGTAAGAACTCTGGGGCCAACGTCCTGACTTTC.

Only a few counts were recorded for this clonotype. V is TRBV24-1 and J is TRBJ2-3, with TRBD2 matching 11 bases. Germline-derived CDR1 and CDR2 are KGHDR and SFDVKD. This CDR3 is built from 15 residues. Trimming took 4 bases from V and 5 from J; bases not matched to a gene: 4. The CDR3, as DNA: TGTGCCACCAGTGAGCGACTAGCGGGGTTAGATACGCAGTATTTT. Residues: CATSERLAGLDTQYF.

The chain is built from TRBV19 and TRBJ2-2; TRBD1 aligns across 7 bases. The CDR3 has 15 amino acids. Germline V CDR1 and CDR2: LNHDA, SQIVND (reference sequence). V dropped 4 bases and J dropped 0; count of bases not matched to a gene: 2. This CDR3 is CASSRQGANTGELFF. CDR3 DNA: TGTGCCAGTAGTAGACAGGGCGCGAACACCGGGGAGCTGTTTTTT.

CDR3 nucleotide sequence: TGTGCCAGCAGTCAAGGCGGGGGCAATCAGCCCCAGCATTTT. Translation: CASSQGGGNQPQHF. The chain combines TRBV28 with TRBJ1-5; D gene unclear. Germline-derived CDR1 and CDR2 are MDHEN and SYDVKM. V shed 5 bases and J shed 2 bases, with 10 bases lying between them. This CDR3 is built from 14 residues.

This clonotype was seen only once. The CDR3 loop reads CASSYSKETQYF. The CDR3 region has the DNA TGTGCCAGCAGTTACTCGAAAGAGACCCAGTACTTC. The chain carries TRBV6-5 and TRBJ2-5; D is unclear. The V gene's germline CDR1 is MNHEY and CDR2 SVGAGI. Trimming pared 0 bases from V and 3 bases from J, leaving 2 bases between. This CDR3 spans 12 amino acids.

The chain is built from TRBV19 and TRBJ2-7, with 7 bases lining up with TRBD1. V was clipped by 10 bases and J by 0 bases; unmatched bases: 9. The CDR3 covers 14 residues. Germline assignment: CDR1 LNHDA and CDR2 SQIVND (reference sequence). The CDR3 is CATNQRTGSYEQYF. The DNA of the CDR3 is TGTGCCACCAATCAAAGGACAGGCTCCTACGAGCAGTACTTC.

This clonotype showed up just a few times. The rearrangement links TRBV27 to TRBJ2-7, with D possibly TRBD1 on 6 matching bases. V lost 2 bases to trimming and J lost 2 bases, with 10 bases between them. CDR1 and CDR2 from the germline V gene are MNHEY and SMNVEV (reference sequence). The length of the CDR3 is 14 residues. The CDR3: CASSLNRVPYEQYF. For the CDR3, the DNA is TGTGCCAGCAGTTTAAACAGGGTCCCCTACGAGCAGTACTTC.

The chain links TRBV7-8 to TRBJ1-2, with 7 bases matching TRBD1. The length of the CDR3 is 15 residues. Germline V lookup: CDR1 SGHVS, CDR2 FQNEAQ. With V trimmed by 4 bases and J by 0 bases, 5 bases remained unmatched. CDR3 sequence (DNA): TGTGCCAGCAGCTCACGGACAGGACCTAACTATGGCTACACCTTC. It specifies CASSSRTGPNYGYTF. Full variable domain (missing parts from reference TRBV7-8 and TRBJ1-2): GAGVSQSPRYKVAKRGQDVALRCDPISGHVSLFWYQQALGQGPEFLTYFQNEAQLDKSGLPSDRFFAERPEGSVSTLKIQRTQQEDSAVYLCASSSRTGPNYGYTFGSGTRLTVV.

This clonotype was seen a few times. This chain's CDR3 is CASSILRGAGGDGELFF. The CDR3 coding sequence is TGTGCCAGTAGTATATTACGGGGAGCAGGGGGCGACGGGGAGCTGTTTTTT. The V call is TRBV19, the J call TRBJ2-2; 8 bases fit TRBD1. The length of the CDR3 is 17 residues. Germline values: CDR1 LNHDA, CDR2 SQIVND (reference sequence). V was clipped by 2 bases and J by 7 bases; unmatched bases: 12.

This clonotype was detected only a few times. CDR3 sequence reads: CASSPGTWGRETLNSNQPQHF. CDR3 coding DNA: TGTGCCAGCTCACCAGGCACATGGGGCAGGGAAACGTTAAATAGCAATCAGCCCCAGCATTTT. The chain links TRBV18 to TRBJ1-5, with TRBD1 as a possible D gene (5 bases). The germline CDR1 and CDR2 sequences are KGHSH and LQKENI. CDR3 length: 21 amino acids. Trimming left V 2 bases short and J 0 bases short, with 26 bases between.

This clonotype was counted between two and nine times. V gene TRBV19 combines with J gene TRBJ1-5; 7 nucleotides agree with TRBD1. Germline loops: CDR1 LNHDA, CDR2 SQIVND (reference sequence). V gave up 0 bases and J gave up 3 bases; unmatched junction bases: 2. This CDR3 has 15 amino acids. The CDR3 spells CASSIETGYNQPQHF. The CDR3, as DNA: TGTGCCAGTAGTATAGAGACAGGGTACAATCAGCCCCAGCATTTT. The full variable domain, its missing parts supplied by reference TRBV19 and TRBJ1-5, is DGGITQSPKYLFRKEGQNVTLSCEQNLNHDAMYWYRQDPGQGLRLIYYSQIVNDFQKGDIAEGYSVSREKKESFPLTVTSAQKNPTAFYLCASSIETGYNQPQHFGDGTRLSIL.